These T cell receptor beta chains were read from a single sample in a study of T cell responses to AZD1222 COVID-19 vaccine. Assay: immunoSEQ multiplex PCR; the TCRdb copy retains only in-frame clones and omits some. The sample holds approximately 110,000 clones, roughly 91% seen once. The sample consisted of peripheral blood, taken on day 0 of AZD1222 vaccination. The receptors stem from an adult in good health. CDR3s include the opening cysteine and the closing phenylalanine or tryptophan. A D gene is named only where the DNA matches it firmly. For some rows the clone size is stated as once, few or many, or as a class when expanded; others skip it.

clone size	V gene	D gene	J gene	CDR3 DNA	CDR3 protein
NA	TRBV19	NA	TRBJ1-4	TGTGCCAGTAGTATTGGGGGGACTAATGAAAAACTGTTTTTT	CASSIGGTNEKLFF
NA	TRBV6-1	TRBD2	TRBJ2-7	TGTGCCAGCAGTGACCTAGGACTAGCGGGGGCCTACGAGCAGTACTTC	CASSDLGLAGAYEQYF
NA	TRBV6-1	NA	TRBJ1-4	TGTGCCAGCAGTGAATTTGATGGGGGAGCAACTAATGAAAAACTGTTTTTT	CASSEFDGGATNEKLFF
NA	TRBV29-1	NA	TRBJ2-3	TGCAGCGTTGAAGATCGACTGACCTTCACGCAGTATTTT	CSVEDRLTFTQYF
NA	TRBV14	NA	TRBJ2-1	TGTGCCAGCAGCCACACGATACTCAATGAGCAGTTCTTC	CASSHTILNEQFF
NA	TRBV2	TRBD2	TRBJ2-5	TGTGCCAGCAGTCGTAGCGGGGGGATGCAAGAGACCCAGTACTTC	CASSRSGGMQETQYF
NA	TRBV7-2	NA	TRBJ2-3	TGTGCCAGCAGCTACGCGGGCGGACAAAGCACAGATACGCAGTATTTT	CASSYAGGQSTDTQYF
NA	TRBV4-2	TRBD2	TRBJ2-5	TGTGCCAGCAGCCAGGACGGGACTACACAAGAGACCCAGTACTTC	CASSQDGTTQETQYF
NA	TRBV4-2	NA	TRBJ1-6	TGTGCCAGCAGCCCCGGGCGAGTAGGCTATAATTCACCCCTCCACTTT	CASSPGRVGYNSPLHF
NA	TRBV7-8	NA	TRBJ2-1	TGTGCCAGCAGCGGTGGGCGGGGCGATGAGCAGTTCTTC	CASSGGRGDEQFF
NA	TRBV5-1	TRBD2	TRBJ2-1	TGCGCCAGCAGCTTCAGTAGCGGGAGCTCCTACAATGAGCAGTTCTTC	CASSFSSGSSYNEQFF
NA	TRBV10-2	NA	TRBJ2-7	TGCGCCAGCAGTGATCGGTCCTACGAGCAGTACTTC	CASSDRSYEQYF
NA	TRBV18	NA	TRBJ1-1	TGTGCCAGCGGGCGGATGGCCACTGAAGCTTTCTTT	CASGRMATEAFF
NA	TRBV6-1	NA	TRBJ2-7	TGTGCCAGCAGTGAATCCGGAAGTGGTGCCTACGAGCAGTACTTC	CASSESGSGAYEQYF
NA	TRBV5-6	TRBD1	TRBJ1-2	TGTGCCAGCAGCTTGGAGATGCGGACAGGGGATTGGCGGGCCTATGGCTACACCTTC	CASSLEMRTGDWRAYGYTF
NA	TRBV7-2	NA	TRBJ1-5	TGTGCCAGCAGCCCCACCCCATACAACAATCAGCCCCAGCATTTT	CASSPTPYNNQPQHF
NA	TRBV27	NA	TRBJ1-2	TGTGCCAGCAGTTTCGCAGGGGCCTCTAACTATGGCTACACCTTC	CASSFAGASNYGYTF
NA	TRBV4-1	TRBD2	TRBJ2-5	TGCGCCAGCAGCCAGGGGACTAGCGGGCCGGAGACCCAGTACTTC	CASSQGTSGPETQYF
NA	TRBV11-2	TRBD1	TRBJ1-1	TGTGCCAGCAGCCCCGGACAGGGTGGCACTGAAGCTTTCTTT	CASSPGQGGTEAFF
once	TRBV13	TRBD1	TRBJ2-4	TGTGCCAGCAGCTTTCCGGGACAGGGGTACATTCAGTACTTC	CASSFPGQGYIQYF
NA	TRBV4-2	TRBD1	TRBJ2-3	TGTGCCAGCAGCAAAAGCGACAGGGGACCTACAGATACGCAGTATTTT	CASSKSDRGPTDTQYF
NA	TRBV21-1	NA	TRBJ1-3	TGTGCCAGCAGCAAAGGGTCTGGAAACACCATATATTTT	CASSKGSGNTIYF
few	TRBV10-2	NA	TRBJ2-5	TGCGCCAGCAGTGAGGCAGCTAAAGAGACCCAGTACTTC	CASSEAAKETQYF
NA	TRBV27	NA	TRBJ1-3	TGTGCCAGTTCCAGGGTTCCTGGAAACACCATATATTTT	CASSRVPGNTIYF
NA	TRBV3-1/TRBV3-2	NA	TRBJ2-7	TGTGCCAGCAGCCAGCCGACAGGACCCTCCTACGAGCAGTACTTC	CASSQPTGPSYEQYF
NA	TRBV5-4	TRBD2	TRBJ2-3	TGTGCCAGCAGCTACCCGGGACTAGCTACAGATACGCAGTATTTT	CASSYPGLATDTQYF
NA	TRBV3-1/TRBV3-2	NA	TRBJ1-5	TGTGCCAGCAGCCAAGTCTCGGATCCCAATCAGCCCCAGCATTTT	CASSQVSDPNQPQHF
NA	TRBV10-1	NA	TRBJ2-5	TGCGCCACCGGCACAGGGCGAGAGGGCCAGTACTTC	CATGTGREGQYF
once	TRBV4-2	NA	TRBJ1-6	TGTGCCAGCAGCCTTCCGGGGTATGGGGATTCACCCCTCCACTTT	CASSLPGYGDSPLHF
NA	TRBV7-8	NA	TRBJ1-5	TGTGCCAGCAGCTTAGCGCTGGGGAATAGCAATCAGCCCCAGCATTTT	CASSLALGNSNQPQHF